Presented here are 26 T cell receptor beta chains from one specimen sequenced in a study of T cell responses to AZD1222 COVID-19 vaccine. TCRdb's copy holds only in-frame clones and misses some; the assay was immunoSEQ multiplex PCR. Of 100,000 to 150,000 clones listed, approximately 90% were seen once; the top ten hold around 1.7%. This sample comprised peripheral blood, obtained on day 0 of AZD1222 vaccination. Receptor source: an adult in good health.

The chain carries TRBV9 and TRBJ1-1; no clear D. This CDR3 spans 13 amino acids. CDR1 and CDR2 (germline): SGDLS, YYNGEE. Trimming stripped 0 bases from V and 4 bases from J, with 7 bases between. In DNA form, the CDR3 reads TGTGCCAGCAGCGTAGAATGGGGCACTGAAGCTTTCTTT. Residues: CASSVEWGTEAFF. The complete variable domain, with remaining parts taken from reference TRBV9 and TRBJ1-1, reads DSGVTQTPKHLITATGQRVTLRCSPRSGDLSVYWYQQSLDQGLQFLIQYYNGEERAKGNILERFSAQQFPDLHSELNLSSLELGDSALYFCASSVEWGTEAFFGQGTRLTVV.

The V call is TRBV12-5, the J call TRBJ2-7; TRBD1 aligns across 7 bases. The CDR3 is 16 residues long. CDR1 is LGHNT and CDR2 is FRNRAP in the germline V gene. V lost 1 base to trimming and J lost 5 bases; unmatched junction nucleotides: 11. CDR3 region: CASGLDVTGIPHEQYF. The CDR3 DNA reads TGTGCTAGTGGTTTGGACGTGACAGGGATTCCCCACGAGCAGTACTTC.

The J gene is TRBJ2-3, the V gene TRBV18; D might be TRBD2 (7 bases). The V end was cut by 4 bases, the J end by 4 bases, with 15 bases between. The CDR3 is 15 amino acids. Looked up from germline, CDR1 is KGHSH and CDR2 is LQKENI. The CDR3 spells CASSRDGGLPDTQYF. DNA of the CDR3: TGTGCCAGCTCACGGGACGGGGGGCTACCAGATACGCAGTATTTT. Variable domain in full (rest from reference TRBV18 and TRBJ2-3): NAGVMQNPRHLVRRRGQEARLRCSPMKGHSHVYWYRQLPEEGLKFMVYLQKENIIDESGMPKERFSAEFPKEGPSILRIQQVVRGDSAAYFCASSRDGGLPDTQYFGPGTRLTVL.

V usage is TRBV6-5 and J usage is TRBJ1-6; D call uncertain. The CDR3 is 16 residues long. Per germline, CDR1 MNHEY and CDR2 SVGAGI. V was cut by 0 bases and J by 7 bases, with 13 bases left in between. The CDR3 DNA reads TGTGCCAGCAGTTACTCAGGCCGGGTCGGAAATTCACCCCTCCACTTT. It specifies CASSYSGRVGNSPLHF.

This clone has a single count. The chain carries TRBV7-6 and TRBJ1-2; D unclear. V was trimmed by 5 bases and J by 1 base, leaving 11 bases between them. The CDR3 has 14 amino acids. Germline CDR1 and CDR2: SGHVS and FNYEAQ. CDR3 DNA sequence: TGTGCCAGCAGCCCCGGACCGGGTAACTATGGCTACACCTTC. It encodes CASSPGPGNYGYTF.

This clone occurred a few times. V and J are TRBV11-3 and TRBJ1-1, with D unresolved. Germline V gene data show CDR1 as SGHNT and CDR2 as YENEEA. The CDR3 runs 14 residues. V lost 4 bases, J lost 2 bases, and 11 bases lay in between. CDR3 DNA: TGTGCCAGCAGCTCTCTTGACCGAAACACTGAAGCTTTCTTT. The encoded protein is CASSSLDRNTEAFF.

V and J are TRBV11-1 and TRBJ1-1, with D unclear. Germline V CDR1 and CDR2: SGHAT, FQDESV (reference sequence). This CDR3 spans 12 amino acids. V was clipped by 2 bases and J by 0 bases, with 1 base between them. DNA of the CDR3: TGTGCCAGCAGCTTAATGAACACTGAAGCTTTCTTT. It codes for CASSLMNTEAFF.

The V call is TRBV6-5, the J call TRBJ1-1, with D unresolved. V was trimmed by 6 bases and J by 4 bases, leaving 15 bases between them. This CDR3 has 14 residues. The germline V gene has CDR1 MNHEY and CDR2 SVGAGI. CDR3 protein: CASSRRPEGTEAFF. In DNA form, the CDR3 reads TGTGCCAGCAGCCGGCGGCCAGAAGGCACTGAAGCTTTCTTT.

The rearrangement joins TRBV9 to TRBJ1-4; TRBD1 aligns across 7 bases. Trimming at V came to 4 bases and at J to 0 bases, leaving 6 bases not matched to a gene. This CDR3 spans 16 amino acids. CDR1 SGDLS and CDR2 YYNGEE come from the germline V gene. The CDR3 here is CASSNGTVATNEKLFF. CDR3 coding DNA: TGTGCCAGCAGCAACGGGACAGTTGCAACTAATGAAAAACTGTTTTTT. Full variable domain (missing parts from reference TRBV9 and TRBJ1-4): DSGVTQTPKHLITATGQRVTLRCSPRSGDLSVYWYQQSLDQGLQFLIQYYNGEERAKGNILERFSAQQFPDLHSELNLSSLELGDSALYFCASSNGTVATNEKLFFGSGTQLSVL.

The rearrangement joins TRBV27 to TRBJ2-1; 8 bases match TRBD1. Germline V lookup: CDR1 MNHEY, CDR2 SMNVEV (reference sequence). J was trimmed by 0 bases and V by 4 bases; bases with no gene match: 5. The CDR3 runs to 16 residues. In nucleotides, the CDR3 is TGTGCCAGCAGTTCCAGGACAGGGAGCTCCTACAATGAGCAGTTCTTC. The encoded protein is CASSSRTGSSYNEQFF.

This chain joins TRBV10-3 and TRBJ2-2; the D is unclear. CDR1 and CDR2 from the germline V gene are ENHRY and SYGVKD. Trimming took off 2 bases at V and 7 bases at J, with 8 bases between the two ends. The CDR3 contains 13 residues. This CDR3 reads CAISEREGGELFF. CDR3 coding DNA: TGTGCCATCAGTGAGAGGGAAGGCGGGGAGCTGTTTTTT.

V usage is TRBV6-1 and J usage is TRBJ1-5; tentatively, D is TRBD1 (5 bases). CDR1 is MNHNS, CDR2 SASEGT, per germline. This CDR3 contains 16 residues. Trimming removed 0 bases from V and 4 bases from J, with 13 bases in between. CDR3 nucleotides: TGTGCCAGCAGTGAAGCTCACAGCTGGGGGAATCAGCCCCAGCATTTT. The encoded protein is CASSEAHSWGNQPQHF.

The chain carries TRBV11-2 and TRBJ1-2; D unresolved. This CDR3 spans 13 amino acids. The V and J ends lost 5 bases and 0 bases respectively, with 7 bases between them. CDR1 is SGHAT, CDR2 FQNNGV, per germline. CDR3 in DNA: TGTGCCAGCAGCCAGCATCCTAACTATGGCTACACCTTC. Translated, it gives CASSQHPNYGYTF. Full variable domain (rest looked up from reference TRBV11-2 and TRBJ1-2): EAGVAQSPRYKIIEKRQSVAFWCNPISGHATLYWYQQILGQGPKLLIQFQNNGVVDDSQLPKDRFSAERLKGVDSTLKIQPAKLEDSAVYLCASSQHPNYGYTFGSGTRLTVV.

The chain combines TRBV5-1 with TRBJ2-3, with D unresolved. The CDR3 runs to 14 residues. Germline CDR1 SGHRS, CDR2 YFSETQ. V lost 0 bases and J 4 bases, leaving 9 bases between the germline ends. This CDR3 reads CASSLEPSSDTQYF. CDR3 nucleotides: TGCGCCAGCAGCTTGGAACCGTCCTCAGATACGCAGTATTTT.

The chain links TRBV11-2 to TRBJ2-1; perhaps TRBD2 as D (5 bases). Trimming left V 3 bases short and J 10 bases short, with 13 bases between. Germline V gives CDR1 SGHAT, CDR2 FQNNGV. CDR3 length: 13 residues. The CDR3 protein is CASSLAGPLEQFF. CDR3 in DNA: TGTGCCAGCAGCTTGGCGGGCCCCTTGGAGCAGTTCTTC.

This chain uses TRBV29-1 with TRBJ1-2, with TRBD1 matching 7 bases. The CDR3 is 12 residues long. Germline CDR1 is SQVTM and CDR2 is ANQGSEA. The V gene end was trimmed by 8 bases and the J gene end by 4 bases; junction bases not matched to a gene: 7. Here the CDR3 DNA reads TGCAGCAGTACAGGGGCGGGCTATGGCTACACCTTC. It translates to CSSTGAGYGYTF.

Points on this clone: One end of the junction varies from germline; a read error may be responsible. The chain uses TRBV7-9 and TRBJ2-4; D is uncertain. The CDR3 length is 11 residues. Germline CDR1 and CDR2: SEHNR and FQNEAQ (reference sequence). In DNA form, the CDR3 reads TGTGTCAGCAGCTTAAATCCCGTTATAGACTTC. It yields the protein CVSSLNPVIDF.

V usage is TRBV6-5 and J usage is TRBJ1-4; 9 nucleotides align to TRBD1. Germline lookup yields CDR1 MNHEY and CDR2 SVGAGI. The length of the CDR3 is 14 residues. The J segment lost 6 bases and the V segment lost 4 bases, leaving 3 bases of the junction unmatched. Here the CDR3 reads CASSWTGVHEKLFF. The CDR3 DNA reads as TGTGCCAGCAGTTGGACAGGGGTACATGAAAAACTGTTTTTT.

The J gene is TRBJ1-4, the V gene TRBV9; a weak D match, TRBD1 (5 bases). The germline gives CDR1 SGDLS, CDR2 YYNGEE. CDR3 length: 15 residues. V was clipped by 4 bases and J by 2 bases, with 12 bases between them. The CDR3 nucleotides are TGTGCCAGCAGCCTAAGCGGGGGGACTAATGAAAAACTGTTTTTT. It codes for CASSLSGGTNEKLFF.

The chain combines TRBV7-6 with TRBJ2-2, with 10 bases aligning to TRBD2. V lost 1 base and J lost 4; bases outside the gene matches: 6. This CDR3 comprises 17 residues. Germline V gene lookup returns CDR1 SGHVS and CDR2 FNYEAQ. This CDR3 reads CASSLGAGGPGTGELFF. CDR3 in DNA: TGTGCCAGCAGCTTAGGAGCGGGGGGGCCAGGCACCGGGGAGCTGTTTTTT.

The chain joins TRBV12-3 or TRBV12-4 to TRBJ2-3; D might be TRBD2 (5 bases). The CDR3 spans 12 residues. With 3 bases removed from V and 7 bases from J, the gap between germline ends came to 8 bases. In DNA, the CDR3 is TGTGCCAGCAGTTTCCCCGGGAATACGCAGTATTTT. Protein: CASSFPGNTQYF.

CDR3 residues: CASSITSGGTGELFF. CDR3 nucleotide sequence: TGCGCCAGCAGCATCACTAGCGGGGGGACCGGGGAGCTGTTTTTT. The chain combines TRBV5-1 with TRBJ2-2; TRBD2 agrees at 12 bases. CDR3 size: 15 residues. The germline gives CDR1 SGHRS, CDR2 YFSETQ. J was trimmed by 5 bases and V by 4 bases; bases with no gene match: 3. Complete variable domain (other parts from reference TRBV5-1 and TRBJ2-2): KAGVTQTPRYLIKTRGQQVTLSCSPISGHRSVSWYQQTPGQGLQFLFEYFSETQRNKGNFPGRFSGRQFSNSRSEMNVSTLELGDSALYLCASSITSGGTGELFFGEGSRLTVL.

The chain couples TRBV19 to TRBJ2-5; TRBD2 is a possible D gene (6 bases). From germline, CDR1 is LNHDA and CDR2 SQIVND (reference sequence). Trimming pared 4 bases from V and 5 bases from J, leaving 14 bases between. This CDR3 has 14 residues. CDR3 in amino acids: CASSSRDFVETQYF. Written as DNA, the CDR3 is TGTGCCAGTAGTAGTCGGGACTTCGTGGAGACCCAGTACTTC.

This CDR3 reads CASSTGTYSGNTIYF. The CDR3 DNA sequence: TGTGCCAGCAGCACCGGGACTTACTCTGGAAACACCATATATTTT. The chain recombines TRBV6-5 with TRBJ1-3, with a weak D call TRBD1 (5 bases). CDR1 and CDR2 (germline): MNHEY, SVGAGI. V was shortened by 6 bases and J by 0 bases, with 12 bases between the two germline ends. The CDR3 is 15 residues long.

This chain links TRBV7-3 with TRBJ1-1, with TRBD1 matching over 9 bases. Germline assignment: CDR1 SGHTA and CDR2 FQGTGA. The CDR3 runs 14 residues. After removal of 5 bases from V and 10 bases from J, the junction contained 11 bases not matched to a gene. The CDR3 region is CASSQEPGTGRAFF. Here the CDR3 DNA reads TGTGCCAGCAGCCAAGAGCCCGGGACAGGGAGAGCTTTCTTT.

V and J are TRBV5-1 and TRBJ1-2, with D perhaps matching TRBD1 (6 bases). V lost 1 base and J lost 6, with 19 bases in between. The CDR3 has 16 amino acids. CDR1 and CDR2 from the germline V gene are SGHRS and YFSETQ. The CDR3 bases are TGCGCCAGCAGCTTGTTGCCAGGGGAGGTTTGGGATGGCTACACCTTC. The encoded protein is CASSLLPGEVWDGYTF.